A single sample gave rise to the 12 T cell receptor beta chains below, sequenced in a study of blood T cell repertoires in COVID-19. Profiling relied on immunoSEQ multiplex PCR, and the TCRdb table lists in-frame clones only, not all of them. The data contain about 170,000 clones, around four fifths of them seen just once; the ten biggest clones take up around 8.9%. What was sequenced was peripheral blood. The receptors were gathered from a woman aged 80 or older with COVID-19, enrolled during active disease.

This rearrangement joins TRBV5-4 to TRBJ2-7, with TRBD2 matching 9 bases. CDR3 length equals 15 residues. The junction had 7 bases not matched to a gene; V was cut back by 0 bases and J by 6 bases. Germline V CDR1 and CDR2: SGHNT, YYREEE (reference sequence). CDR3 protein: CASSLEGLAGREQYF. In DNA, the CDR3 is TGTGCCAGCAGCTTGGAGGGCCTAGCGGGACGCGAGCAGTACTTC.

The rearrangement joins TRBV3-1 (or the pseudogene TRBV3-2) to TRBJ2-7; TRBD2 matches 8 bases. The junction had 7 bases not matched to a gene; V was cut back by 4 bases and J by 2 bases. CDR1 LGHDT and CDR2 YNNKEL come from the germline V gene (reference sequence). The CDR3 runs 15 residues. CDR3 DNA sequence: TGTGCCAGCAGCCCCACTAGCGGAATCACCTACGAGCAGTACTTC. This gives the protein CASSPTSGITYEQYF.

The V call is TRBV25-1, the J call TRBJ1-6; no clear D. V was trimmed by 5 bases and J by 8 bases, leaving 7 bases between them. Germline CDR1 is MGHDK and CDR2 is SYGVNS. This CDR3 has 12 residues. Here the CDR3 reads CASSQSHSPLHF. CDR3 in DNA: TGTGCCAGCAGTCAGTCCCATTCACCCCTCCACTTT.

The V gene is TRBV2, the J gene TRBJ2-1; TRBD1 is a possible D gene (6 bases). Germline V gene lookup returns CDR1 SNHLY and CDR2 FYNNEI. The V gene lost 9 bases and the J gene lost 1 base, with 22 bases spanning the gap. The CDR3 consists of 17 residues. The CDR3 loop is CASTGPTQRGSYNEQFF. The CDR3 DNA reads as TGTGCCAGTACGGGACCTACCCAGAGGGGGTCCTACAATGAGCAGTTCTTC.

The chain carries TRBV9 and TRBJ2-3, with 9 bases that match TRBD2. V trimming: 2 bases; J trimming: 4 bases; junction bases outside the gene matches: 5. Germline V lookup: CDR1 SGDLS, CDR2 YYNGEE. The CDR3 runs to 15 residues. The CDR3 nucleotides read TGTGCCAGCAGCGTCGCGGGGGGGCAGGCAGATACGCAGTATTTT. This encodes CASSVAGGQADTQYF.

The chain joins TRBV7-3 to TRBJ2-7, with 7 nucleotides matching TRBD2. The CDR3 spans 14 residues. Losses at the gene ends were 9 bases for V and 2 bases for J; bases not matched to a gene: 10. Germline V CDR1 and CDR2: SGHTA, FQGTGA. The CDR3 sequence: CASNRRLAAYEQYF. The CDR3 DNA follows: TGTGCCAGTAACCGGCGGCTAGCGGCCTACGAGCAGTACTTC.

This clone appeared a few times. The V and J genes are TRBV21-1 and TRBJ1-2; no DNA check was done on the table's D call, TRBD1. TRBV21-1 is annotated as a pseudogene. The CDR3 extends over 14 amino acids. CDR3 region: CASSRQGPNYGYTF. CDR3 sequence (DNA): TGTGCCAGCAGCAGACAGGGTCCTAACTATGGCTACACCTTC.

This clone occurred once. The rearrangement joins TRBV18 to TRBJ1-1; TRBD1 might be the D (5 bases). Germline-derived CDR1 and CDR2 are KGHSH and LQKENI. V lost 8 bases and J lost 2, with 12 bases in between. The CDR3 contains 13 residues. The CDR3 DNA sequence: TGTGCCAGCAGGGGCACCTCCAACACTGAAGCTTTCTTT. This codes for CASRGTSNTEAFF. Looking up the rest from reference TRBV18 and TRBJ1-1 gives the full variable domain: NAGVMQNPRHLVRRRGQEARLRCSPMKGHSHVYWYRQLPEEGLKFMVYLQKENIIDESGMPKERFSAEFPKEGPSILRIQQVVRGDSAAYFCASRGTSNTEAFFGQGTRLTVV.

V is TRBV6-1 and J is TRBJ1-2, with 9 bases aligning to TRBD1. Unmatched junction bases numbered 7, after V lost 3 bases and J lost 5 bases. Germline CDR1 MNHNS, CDR2 SASEGT. This CDR3 is 15 amino acids long. The DNA of the CDR3 is TGTGCCAGCAGTGACAACAGGGGGCGCAGTTATGGCTACACCTTC. This codes for CASSDNRGRSYGYTF.

The chain is built from TRBV24-1 and TRBJ1-2; 9 bases line up with TRBD1. Germline-derived CDR1 and CDR2 are KGHDR and SFDVKD. This CDR3 has 14 residues. V was pared by 7 bases and J by 4 bases, with 6 bases of the junction left unmatched. The DNA of the CDR3 is TGTGCCACCAGCCCGGGACAGGGCCGCTATGGCTACACCTTC. It encodes CATSPGQGRYGYTF.

The chain carries TRBV18 and TRBJ2-3, with TRBD1 identical over 8 bases. Germline V lookup: CDR1 KGHSH, CDR2 LQKENI. V gave up 3 bases and J gave up 5 bases; unmatched junction bases: 4. There are 14 residues in the CDR3. CDR3: CASSPAGQGDTQYF. The CDR3, as DNA: TGTGCCAGCTCACCCGCCGGACAGGGAGATACGCAGTATTTT.

The chain has TRBV4-1 and TRBJ2-1, with D possibly being TRBD2 (6 bases). The CDR3 length is 15 residues. Germline V lookup: CDR1 MGHRA, CDR2 YSYEKL. V was cut by 0 bases and J by 6 bases, with 12 bases left in between. For the CDR3, the DNA is TGCGCCAGCAGCCAAGAGGAAGTGGGGGGCAATGAGCAGTTCTTC. This codes for CASSQEEVGGNEQFF.